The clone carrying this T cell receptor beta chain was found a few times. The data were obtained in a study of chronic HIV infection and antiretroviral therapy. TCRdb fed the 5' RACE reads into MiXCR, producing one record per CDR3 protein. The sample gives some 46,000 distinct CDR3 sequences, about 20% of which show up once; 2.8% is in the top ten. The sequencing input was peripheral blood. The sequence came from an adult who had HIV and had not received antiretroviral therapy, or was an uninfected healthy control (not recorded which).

The CDR3 loop reads CASSPRVHEQYF. The CDR3 region has the DNA TGTGCCAGCAGTCCTAGGGTCCACGAGCAGTACTTC. The V and J genes are TRBV28 and TRBJ2-7; no definite D call. V was clipped by 5 bases and J by 5 bases, with 10 bases between them. The CDR3 length is 12 residues. The V gene's germline CDR1 is MDHEN and CDR2 SYDVKM.